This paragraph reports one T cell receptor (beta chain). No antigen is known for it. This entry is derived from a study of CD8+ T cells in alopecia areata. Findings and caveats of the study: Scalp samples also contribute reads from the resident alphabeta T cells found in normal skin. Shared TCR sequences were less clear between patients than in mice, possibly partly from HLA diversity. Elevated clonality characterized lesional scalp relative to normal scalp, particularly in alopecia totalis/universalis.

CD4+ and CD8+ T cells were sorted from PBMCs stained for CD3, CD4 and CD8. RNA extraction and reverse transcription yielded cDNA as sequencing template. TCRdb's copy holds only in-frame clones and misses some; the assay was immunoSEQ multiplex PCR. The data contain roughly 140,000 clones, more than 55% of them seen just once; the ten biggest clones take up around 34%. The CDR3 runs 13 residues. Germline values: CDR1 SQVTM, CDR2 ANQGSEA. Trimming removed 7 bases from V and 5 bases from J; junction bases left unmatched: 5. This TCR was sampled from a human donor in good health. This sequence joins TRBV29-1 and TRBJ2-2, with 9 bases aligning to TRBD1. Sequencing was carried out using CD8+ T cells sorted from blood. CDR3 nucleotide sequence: TGCAGCGCTCGACAGGGGGGTACCGGGGAGCTGTTTTTT. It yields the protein CSARQGGTGELFF.